One T cell receptor beta chain is described in this entry. Using immunoSEQ multiplex PCR, the repertoire was profiled, and TCRdb retains in-frame clones only, with some absent. The top ten hold approximately 1% of the sample, which has some 100,000 clones, 85% to 95% seen once. This entry is derived from a study of T cell changes during pregnancy in multiple sclerosis. The CDR3 contains 15 residues. The germline gives CDR1 SGHVS, CDR2 FNYEAQ. V lost 5 bases to trimming and J lost 5 bases; unmatched junction nucleotides: 12. This chain links TRBV7-6 with TRBJ2-7; TRBD2 agrees at 7 bases. The clonotype originates from a female donor with multiple sclerosis, enrolled in a pregnancy study. The material was peripheral blood, obtained before pregnancy. The DNA for the CDR3 is TGTGCCAGCAGCGGTCGGGGGGACTCTTGGAACGAGCAGTACTTC. This codes for CASSGRGDSWNEQYF.